Below are 14 T cell receptor beta chains sequenced from a single sample in a study of T cells after yellow fever vaccination. TCRdb reanalysed the 5' RACE reads using MiXCR and keeps one entry per CDR3 protein. Of hundreds of thousands of distinct CDR3 sequences listed, 8% to 10% are singletons. This sample comprised PBMCs, obtained on the day of the first yellow fever vaccination. These TCRs come from a man between 18 and 29 years old who received the YFV17D yellow fever vaccine.

The table lists this clonotype with a few counts. The chain has TRBV7-2 and TRBJ2-6, with D perhaps matching TRBD1 (5 bases). Germline CDR1 and CDR2: SGHTA and FQGNSA. The CDR3 runs 16 residues. V was cut by 5 bases and J by 4 bases, with 15 bases left in between. The CDR3: CASSIDRASGANVLTF. CDR3 bases: TGTGCCAGCAGCATAGACAGAGCGTCCGGGGCCAACGTCCTGACTTTC.

This clonotype was detected many times. The chain uses TRBV27 and TRBJ2-2; tentatively, D is TRBD1 (5 bases). Trimming removed 8 bases from V and 1 base from J, with 11 bases in between. There are 14 residues in the CDR3. Germline V gives CDR1 MNHEY, CDR2 SMNVEV (reference sequence). The CDR3 region is CASRRGQNTGELFF. CDR3 bases: TGTGCCAGCCGAAGAGGACAGAACACCGGGGAGCTGTTTTTT.

This rearrangement joins TRBV30 to TRBJ1-2; D is unresolved. From germline, CDR1 is GTSNPN and CDR2 SVGIG (reference sequence). V shed 0 bases and J shed 6 bases, with 14 bases lying between them. This CDR3 is built from 14 residues. The CDR3 protein is CAWSVVGYANGYTF. The CDR3 DNA reads TGTGCCTGGAGTGTTGTGGGGTATGCTAATGGCTACACCTTC.

This clonotype was counted many times. V and J are TRBV25-1 and TRBJ2-5; TRBD1 aligns across 11 bases. This CDR3 comprises 18 residues. Germline CDR1 and CDR2: MGHDK and SYGVNS. V shed 0 bases, J shed 6 bases, and the junction held 12 bases outside the gene matches. CDR3 sequence: CASSEYKGQGVRAQTQYF. The CDR3, as DNA: TGTGCCAGCAGTGAATATAAGGGACAGGGGGTAAGGGCACAGACCCAGTACTTC.

This clonotype has a count of ten or more. V gene TRBV12-3 or TRBV12-4 combines with J gene TRBJ1-1; 8 bases are a match to TRBD1. This CDR3 spans 14 amino acids. The V segment lost 6 bases and the J segment 1 base; nucleotides outside the gene matches: 4. CDR3 loop: CASSFGQGNTEAFF. CDR3 in DNA: TGTGCCAGCAGCTTCGGACAGGGGAACACTGAAGCTTTCTTT.

This clonotype has more than one count but fewer than ten. V and J are TRBV20-1 and TRBJ2-3, with D unclear. The V end lost 6 bases, the J end lost 0 bases, and 13 bases lay between the germline ends. Germline values: CDR1 DFQATT, CDR2 SNEGSKA (reference sequence). The CDR3 totals 14 residues. As DNA, the CDR3 is TGCAGTGCAGAGTCCGGAACTAGCACAGATACGCAGTATTTT. This sequence encodes CSAESGTSTDTQYF.

The chain has TRBV20-1 and TRBJ2-2, with D perhaps TRBD2 (6 bases). With 4 bases removed from V and 7 bases from J, the gap between germline ends came to 19 bases. There are 15 residues in the CDR3. Germline values: CDR1 DFQATT, CDR2 SNEGSKA (reference sequence). The chain's CDR3 is CSATNPGGRGGELFF. The CDR3 coding sequence is TGCAGTGCTACGAATCCCGGGGGTCGAGGCGGGGAGCTGTTTTTT.

This clonotype was counted between two and nine times. This sequence joins TRBV7-9 and TRBJ1-1, with no clear D. Germline V gene sequence: CDR1 SEHNR, CDR2 FQNEAQ (reference sequence). V lost 1 base, J lost 5 bases, and 5 bases lay in between. The CDR3 is made up of 12 amino acids. DNA of the CDR3: TGTGCCAGCAGCTTAGTCGAGACTGAAGCTTTCTTT. Protein product: CASSLVETEAFF.

This clonotype was counted a few times. This chain uses TRBV5-1 with TRBJ2-3, with 10 bases fitting TRBD2. This CDR3 has 15 residues. In germline, CDR1 is SGHRS, CDR2 YFSETQ. V lost 2 bases and J lost 4; bases outside the gene matches: 4. The DNA for the CDR3 is TGCGCCAGCAGCTTACCTAGCGGGGGTTCAGATACGCAGTATTTT. Encoded protein: CASSLPSGGSDTQYF.

This clonotype has at least ten counts. The rearrangement uses TRBV7-2 and TRBJ2-3; D not resolved. Germline V CDR1 and CDR2: SGHTA, FQGNSA. Trimming stripped 2 bases from V and 3 bases from J, with 9 bases between. The CDR3 is 14 amino acids. Here the CDR3 DNA reads TGTGCCAGCAGCTTATTCGACCGTACAGATACGCAGTATTTT. As protein: CASSLFDRTDTQYF.

This clonotype was found a few times. The chain combines TRBV7-2 with TRBJ1-2; 7 bases map to TRBD1. The CDR3 is made up of 14 amino acids. Germline V lookup: CDR1 SGHTA, CDR2 FQGNSA. V trimming: 1 base; J trimming: 7 bases; junction bases outside the gene matches: 6. Here the CDR3 DNA reads TGTGCCAGCAGCTTAGTAGAGGGGGCACCTGGCTACACCTTC. Its protein product is CASSLVEGAPGYTF.

The chain is built from TRBV9 and TRBJ1-2; D gene uncertain. V lost 4 bases, J lost 2 bases, and 9 bases lay in between. The CDR3 extends over 13 amino acids. Germline V gene lookup returns CDR1 SGDLS and CDR2 YYNGEE. CDR3 sequence (DNA): TGTGCCAGCAGCCTTACCTACAACTATGGCTACACCTTC. Its protein product is CASSLTYNYGYTF.

The chain has TRBV10-3 and TRBJ1-1; 8 bases map to TRBD1. From germline, CDR1 is ENHRY and CDR2 SYGVKD. J gave up 2 bases and V 5 bases, and 4 bases lay outside the gene matches. This CDR3 has 14 residues. CDR3 bases: TGTGCCATCAGTCTTGGACAGGGCAACACTGAAGCTTTCTTT. The encoded protein is CAISLGQGNTEAFF.

This clonotype was observed a handful of times. V usage is TRBV29-1 and J usage is TRBJ2-3; no clear D. This CDR3 comprises 12 residues. Germline CDR1 SQVTM, CDR2 ANQGSEA. V was trimmed by 0 bases and J by 6 bases, leaving 7 bases between them. The CDR3 protein is CSVEEVTDTQYF. CDR3 bases: TGCAGCGTTGAAGAGGTTACCGATACGCAGTATTTT.